The next 22 T cell receptor beta chains were all read from a single sample in a study of blood T cell repertoires in COVID-19. Produced via immunoSEQ multiplex PCR; TCRdb's table is partial and in-frame only. The data hold 200,000 to 250,000 clones, with 86% observed a single time. Source material: peripheral blood. These receptors all stem from a man aged 50-59 years with acute or convalescent COVID-19.

The chain uses TRBV30 and TRBJ2-7; 7 bases are a match to TRBD2. Germline CDR1 is GTSNPN and CDR2 is SVGIG (reference sequence). Losses at the gene ends were 2 bases for V and 6 bases for J; bases not matched to a gene: 7. This CDR3 is 13 amino acids long. DNA of the CDR3: TGTGCCTGGAGTTGGGGGAGGGGTACCGAGCAGTACTTC. Amino acids: CAWSWGRGTEQYF.

This chain links TRBV9 with TRBJ2-1; TRBD2 matches 11 bases. J was trimmed by 9 bases and V by 4 bases; bases with no gene match: 12. This CDR3 contains 16 residues. Per germline, CDR1 SGDLS and CDR2 YYNGEE. This CDR3 reads CASSRSLAGALGEQFF. The CDR3 bases are TGTGCCAGCAGCCGTTCACTAGCGGGGGCGCTTGGTGAGCAGTTCTTC.

This clone was detected a few times. This sequence joins TRBV5-1 and TRBJ2-7; D might be TRBD2 (6 bases). Trimming took off 0 bases at V and 3 bases at J, with 10 bases between the two ends. CDR1 SGHRS and CDR2 YFSETQ come from the germline V gene. CDR3 length equals 14 residues. This CDR3 reads CASSLVAGNYEQYF. The DNA of the CDR3 is TGCGCCAGCAGCTTGGTTGCGGGGAACTACGAGCAGTACTTC.

The chain links TRBV6-5 to TRBJ2-7; D uncertain. The CDR3 extends over 15 amino acids. Per germline, CDR1 MNHEY and CDR2 SVGAGI. Trimming stripped 6 bases from V and 0 bases from J, with 15 bases between. The DNA for the CDR3 is TGTGCCAGCAGCCCCGCGCCCCCTCCCTCCTACGAGCAGTACTTC. Amino acid sequence: CASSPAPPPSYEQYF.

The V call is TRBV28, the J call TRBJ1-2; 8 bases are a match to TRBD1. Germline loops: CDR1 MDHEN, CDR2 SYDVKM. This CDR3 spans 14 amino acids. Unmatched junction bases numbered 11, after V lost 6 bases and J lost 8 bases. Here the CDR3 reads CASSPGQGTEGYTF. The CDR3 DNA sequence: TGTGCCAGCAGCCCTGGACAGGGAACCGAAGGCTACACCTTC.

The chain couples TRBV4-1 to TRBJ1-1, with 9 positions matching TRBD1. The germline V gene has CDR1 MGHRA and CDR2 YSYEKL. Germline trimming cut 4 bases from V and 6 bases from J; bases unmatched to any gene: 12. The CDR3 length is 16 residues. CDR3 sequence reads: CASSPLPGQGGAEAFF. CDR3 nucleotides: TGCGCCAGCAGCCCTCTTCCGGGACAGGGTGGGGCTGAAGCTTTCTTT.

This chain joins TRBV6-2 or TRBV6-3 and TRBJ1-6; D is unresolved. The CDR3 spans 16 residues. V was shortened by 0 bases and J by 7 bases, with 13 bases between the two germline ends. Germline CDR1 MNHEY, CDR2 SVGEGT. CDR3 DNA: TGTGCCAGCAGTTACTCGAGACTAATAGGGAATTCACCCCTCCACTTT. Protein sequence: CASSYSRLIGNSPLHF.

This chain connects TRBV29-1 to TRBJ1-2; a weak D match, TRBD1 (5 bases). There are 12 residues in the CDR3. Deletions cut 2 bases from V and 12 bases from J, with 16 bases between. Germline V gives CDR1 SQVTM, CDR2 ANQGSEA. This CDR3 is CSVEQAGGINTF. CDR3 coding DNA: TGCAGCGTTGAACAGGCCGGGGGGATTAACACCTTC. Filled out from reference TRBV29-1 and TRBJ1-2, the complete variable domain reads SAVISQKPSRDICQRGTSLTIQCQVDSQVTMMFWYRQQPGQSLTLIATANQGSEATYESGFVIDKFPISRPNLTFSTLTVSNMSPEDSSIYLCSVEQAGGINTFGSGTRLTVV.

This rearrangement joins TRBV5-4 to TRBJ2-1; perhaps TRBD2 as D (5 bases). There are 12 residues in the CDR3. Trimming pared 4 bases from V and 5 bases from J, leaving 7 bases between. Looked up from germline, CDR1 is SGHNT and CDR2 is YYREEE (reference sequence). CDR3 residues: CASSLTNNEQFF. The CDR3 DNA is TGTGCCAGCAGCCTGACTAACAATGAGCAGTTCTTC.

The gene calls are TRBV10-3 and TRBJ2-2, with TRBD1 identical over 7 bases. Germline CDR1 reads ENHRY; CDR2 reads SYGVKD. CDR3 size: 14 residues. Trimming cost V 10 bases and J 2 bases; bases outside gene matches: 7. The CDR3 DNA sequence: TGTGCCACCAAGGGACAGCCAAACACCGGGGAGCTGTTTTTT. Amino acids: CATKGQPNTGELFF.

The gene calls are TRBV7-9 and TRBJ2-5, with 9 bases that match TRBD1. Per germline, CDR1 SEHNR and CDR2 FQNEAQ (reference sequence). With V trimmed by 5 bases and J by 5 bases, 12 bases remained unmatched. This CDR3 has 16 amino acids. CDR3 bases: TGTGCCAGCAGCCGACAGGGGGGACGGCTTTGGGAGACCCAGTACTTC. Translating gives CASSRQGGRLWETQYF.

This chain connects TRBV11-2 to TRBJ2-3; D is ambiguous. CDR3 length: 14 residues. Germline V CDR1 and CDR2: SGHAT, FQNNGV. V was pared by 5 bases and J by 2 bases, with 11 bases between. This CDR3 reads CASSVSHLTDTQYF. As DNA, the CDR3 is TGTGCCAGCAGCGTTAGCCATCTCACAGATACGCAGTATTTT.

J is TRBJ1-1 and V is TRBV24-1, with D possibly matching TRBD1 (6 bases). Germline V gene sequence: CDR1 KGHDR, CDR2 SFDVKD. The ends were cut back, 9 bases at V and 2 bases at J, with 9 bases in the middle. This CDR3 has 12 residues. In nucleotides, the CDR3 is TGTGCCACCCGCGGGGGCAACACTGAAGCTTTCTTT. This gives the protein CATRGGNTEAFF.

V gene TRBV18 combines with J gene TRBJ2-1; TRBD1 aligns across 12 bases. The CDR3 sequence is 15 residues long. V lost 2 bases, J lost 10 bases, and 6 bases stayed unmatched. The germline V gene has CDR1 KGHSH and CDR2 LQKENI. This chain's CDR3 is CASSPGTGGLGEQFF. CDR3 DNA: TGTGCCAGCTCACCAGGGACAGGGGGCCTAGGGGAGCAGTTCTTC.

The chain recombines TRBV7-9 with TRBJ1-2; 7 bases align to TRBD1. With 1 base clipped from V and 3 bases from J, the junction kept 2 bases outside the gene matches. Germline CDR1 and CDR2: SEHNR and FQNEAQ (reference sequence). CDR3 length: 14 residues. CDR3 in amino acids: CASSLGGTDYGYTF. DNA of the CDR3: TGTGCCAGCAGCTTAGGGGGGACAGACTATGGCTACACCTTC.

This clone came up a few times. The V call is TRBV6-5, the J call TRBJ1-5, with a tentative D call TRBD1 (6 bases). Between the trimmed V and J ends, which lost 6 bases and 2 bases, there was a span of 11 bases. This CDR3 comprises 14 residues. Germline V gives CDR1 MNHEY, CDR2 SVGAGI. Written as DNA, the CDR3 is TGTGCCAGCAGGCACAGGGTCGGCAATCAGCCCCAGCATTTT. Translating it yields CASRHRVGNQPQHF.

The rearrangement uses TRBV5-6 and TRBJ1-6; possibly TRBD1 for D (6 bases). CDR1 is SGHDT and CDR2 is YYEEEE in the germline V gene. This CDR3 has 14 residues. Trimming removed 0 bases at V and 10 bases at J, with 11 bases between. CDR3 residues: CASSLGQDGSPLHF. The CDR3 DNA sequence: TGTGCCAGCAGCTTGGGACAGGATGGATCACCCCTCCACTTT.

The chain employs TRBV7-2 and TRBJ1-4; 9 nucleotides line up with TRBD1. The junction had 10 bases not matched to a gene; V was cut back by 3 bases and J by 8 bases. Per germline, CDR1 SGHTA and CDR2 FQGNSA. There are 16 residues in the CDR3. The CDR3, as DNA: TGTGCCAGCAGCTTCAGCATAACAGGGGGCAACGAAAAACTGTTTTTT. Translating gives CASSFSITGGNEKLFF.

The chain couples TRBV12-3 or TRBV12-4 to TRBJ1-1; weak D call: TRBD1 (5 bases). The V end was cut by 7 bases, the J end by 8 bases, with 14 bases between. This CDR3 is 12 amino acids long. The CDR3: CASNLLGGEAFF. CDR3 DNA sequence: TGTGCCAGCAACTTACTCGGGGGGGAAGCTTTCTTT.

V gene TRBV9 combines with J gene TRBJ1-2; D possibly corresponds to TRBD1 (5 bases). V dropped 0 bases and J dropped 5 bases, with 14 bases sitting between them. CDR1 and CDR2 from the germline V gene are SGDLS and YYNGEE. The CDR3 sequence is 15 residues long. The CDR3 region is CASSVDGGGIYGYTF. In DNA, the CDR3 is TGTGCCAGCAGCGTAGACGGGGGAGGGATTTATGGCTACACCTTC.

In DNA form, the CDR3 reads TGTGCCAGCAGCTTAATGGCTTCTGGGACAGGGGTCAATCAGCCCCAGCATTTT. It yields the protein CASSLMASGTGVNQPQHF. The chain employs TRBV7-2 and TRBJ1-5; 10 bases agree with TRBD1. The V gene end was trimmed by 2 bases and the J gene end by 3 bases; junction bases not matched to a gene: 10. The length of the CDR3 is 18 residues. Germline V gives CDR1 SGHTA, CDR2 FQGNSA. Supplemented by reference TRBV7-2 and TRBJ1-5, the full variable domain reads GAGVSQSPSNKVTEKGKDVELRCDPISGHTALYWYRQSLGQGLEFLIYFQGNSAPDKSGLPSDRFSAERTGGSVSTLTIQRTQQEDSAVYLCASSLMASGTGVNQPQHFGDGTRLSIL.

The chain is built from TRBV3-1 (or the pseudogene TRBV3-2) and TRBJ1-4; unclear D gene. The germline gives CDR1 LGHDT, CDR2 YNNKEL (reference sequence). Deletions cut 0 bases from V and 2 bases from J, with 10 bases between. The CDR3 runs to 16 residues. The CDR3 DNA sequence: TGTGCCAGCAGCCAAGAGCAATTCCGGACTAATGAAAAACTGTTTTTT. This codes for CASSQEQFRTNEKLFF.